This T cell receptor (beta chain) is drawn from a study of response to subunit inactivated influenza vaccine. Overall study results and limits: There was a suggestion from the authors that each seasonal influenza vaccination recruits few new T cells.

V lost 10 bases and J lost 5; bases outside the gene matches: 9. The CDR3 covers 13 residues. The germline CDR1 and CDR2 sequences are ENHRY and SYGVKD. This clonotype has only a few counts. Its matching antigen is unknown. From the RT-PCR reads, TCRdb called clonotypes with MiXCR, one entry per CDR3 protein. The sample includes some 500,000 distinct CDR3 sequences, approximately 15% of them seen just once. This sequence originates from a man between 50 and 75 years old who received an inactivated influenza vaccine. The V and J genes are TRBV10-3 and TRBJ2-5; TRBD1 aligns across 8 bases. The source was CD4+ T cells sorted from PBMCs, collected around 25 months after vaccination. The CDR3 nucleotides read TGTGCCACACGGACAGGGATGGCCGAGACCCAGTACTTC. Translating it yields CATRTGMAETQYF.